This T cell receptor (beta chain) was identified during a study of blood T cell repertoires in COVID-19. The data were produced by immunoSEQ multiplex PCR, yet TCRdb's version contains in-frame clones alone and is incomplete. This table holds some 130,000 clones, 60% to 80% found once. This CDR3 has 14 residues. V lost 1 base to trimming and J lost 7 bases; unmatched junction nucleotides: 3. Germline V gene lookup returns CDR1 LGHNA and CDR2 YNFKEQ. The clonotype originates from a woman between 70 and 85 years old with acute or convalescent COVID-19. Sequenced: peripheral blood. The chain employs TRBV4-2 and TRBJ2-3; 9 bases line up with TRBD2. The CDR3 sequence: CASSQVAGANTQYF. The CDR3 bases are TGTGCCAGCAGCCAAGTAGCGGGGGCAAATACGCAGTATTTT.